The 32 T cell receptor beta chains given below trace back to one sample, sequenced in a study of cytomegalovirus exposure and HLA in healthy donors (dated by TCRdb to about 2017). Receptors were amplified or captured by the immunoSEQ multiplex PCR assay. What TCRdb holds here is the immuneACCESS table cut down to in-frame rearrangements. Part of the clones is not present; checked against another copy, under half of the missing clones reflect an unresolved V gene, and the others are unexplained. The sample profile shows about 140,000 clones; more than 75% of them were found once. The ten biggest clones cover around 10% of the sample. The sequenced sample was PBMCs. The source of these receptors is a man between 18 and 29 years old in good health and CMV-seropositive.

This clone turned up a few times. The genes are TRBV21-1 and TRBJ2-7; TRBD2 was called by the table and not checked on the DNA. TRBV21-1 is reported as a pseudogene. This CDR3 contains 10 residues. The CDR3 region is CASSIKREWF. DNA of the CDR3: TGTGCCAGCAGCATTAAGCGGGAGTGGTTC.

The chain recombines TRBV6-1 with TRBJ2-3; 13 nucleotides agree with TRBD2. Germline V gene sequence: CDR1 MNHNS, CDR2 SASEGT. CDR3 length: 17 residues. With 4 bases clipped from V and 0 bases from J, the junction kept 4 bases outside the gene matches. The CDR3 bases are TGTGCCAGCAGTGGACTAGCGGGGGGCGGTAGCACAGATACGCAGTATTTT. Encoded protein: CASSGLAGGGSTDTQYF.

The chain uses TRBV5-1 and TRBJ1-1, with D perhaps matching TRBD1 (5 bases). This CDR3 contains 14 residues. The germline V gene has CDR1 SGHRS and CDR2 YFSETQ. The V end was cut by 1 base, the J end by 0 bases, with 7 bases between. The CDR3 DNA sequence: TGCGCCAGCAGCTTGACAGGCTTGAACACTGAAGCTTTCTTT. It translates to CASSLTGLNTEAFF.

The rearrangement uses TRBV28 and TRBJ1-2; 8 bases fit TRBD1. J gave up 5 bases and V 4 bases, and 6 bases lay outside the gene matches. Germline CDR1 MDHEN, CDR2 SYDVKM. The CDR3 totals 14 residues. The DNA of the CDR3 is TGTGCCAGCAGTTGGACAGGGTCTTGGTATGGCTACACCTTC. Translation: CASSWTGSWYGYTF.

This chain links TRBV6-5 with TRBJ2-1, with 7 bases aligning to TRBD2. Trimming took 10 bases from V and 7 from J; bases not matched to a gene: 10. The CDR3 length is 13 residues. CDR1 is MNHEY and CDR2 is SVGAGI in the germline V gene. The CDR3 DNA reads TGTGCCACCAAAGGGGCGGGGGTTAATGAGCAGTTCTTC. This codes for CATKGAGVNEQFF.

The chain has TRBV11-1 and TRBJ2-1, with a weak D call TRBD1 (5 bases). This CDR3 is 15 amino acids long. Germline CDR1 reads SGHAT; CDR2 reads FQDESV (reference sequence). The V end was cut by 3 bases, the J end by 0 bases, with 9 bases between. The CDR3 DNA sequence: TGTGCCAGCAGCTTGGGGCTCAGCTCCTACAATGAGCAGTTCTTC. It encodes CASSLGLSSYNEQFF.

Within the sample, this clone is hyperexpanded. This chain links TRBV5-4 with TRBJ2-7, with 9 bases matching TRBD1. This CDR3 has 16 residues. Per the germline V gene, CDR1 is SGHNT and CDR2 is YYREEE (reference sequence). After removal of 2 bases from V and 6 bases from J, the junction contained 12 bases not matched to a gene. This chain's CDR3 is CASSLYSGTGKREQYF. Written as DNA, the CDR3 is TGTGCCAGCAGCTTATATTCCGGGACAGGGAAGCGCGAGCAGTACTTC.

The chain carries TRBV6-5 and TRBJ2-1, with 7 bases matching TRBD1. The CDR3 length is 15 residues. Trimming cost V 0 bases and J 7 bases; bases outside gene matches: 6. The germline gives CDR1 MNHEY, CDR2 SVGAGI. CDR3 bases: TGTGCCAGCAGTTACTCTACGGGACAGTGGAATGAGCAGTTCTTC. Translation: CASSYSTGQWNEQFF.

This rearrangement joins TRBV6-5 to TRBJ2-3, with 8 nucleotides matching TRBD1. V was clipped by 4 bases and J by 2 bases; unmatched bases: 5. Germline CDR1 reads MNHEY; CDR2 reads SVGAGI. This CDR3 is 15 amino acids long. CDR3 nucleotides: TGTGCCAGCAGTTCGACAGGGGCGAACACAGATACGCAGTATTTT. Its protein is CASSSTGANTDTQYF.

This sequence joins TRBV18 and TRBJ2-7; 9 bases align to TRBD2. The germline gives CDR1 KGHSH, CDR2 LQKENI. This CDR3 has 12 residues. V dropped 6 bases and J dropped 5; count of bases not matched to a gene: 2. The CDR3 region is CASSERGDEQYF. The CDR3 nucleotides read TGTGCCAGCTCGGAGCGGGGGGACGAGCAGTACTTC.

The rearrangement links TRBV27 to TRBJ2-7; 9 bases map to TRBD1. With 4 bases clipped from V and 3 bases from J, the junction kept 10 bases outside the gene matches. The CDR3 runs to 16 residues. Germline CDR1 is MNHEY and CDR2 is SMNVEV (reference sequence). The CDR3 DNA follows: TGTGCCAGCAGTTCAACCCCCGGGACAGGGATCTACGAGCAGTACTTC. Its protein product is CASSSTPGTGIYEQYF.

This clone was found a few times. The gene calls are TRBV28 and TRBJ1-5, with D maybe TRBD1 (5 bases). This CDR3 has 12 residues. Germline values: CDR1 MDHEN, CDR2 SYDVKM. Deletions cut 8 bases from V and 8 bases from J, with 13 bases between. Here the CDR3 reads CASSSGTEPQHF. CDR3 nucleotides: TGTGCCAGCTCGAGCGGGACGGAGCCCCAGCATTTT.

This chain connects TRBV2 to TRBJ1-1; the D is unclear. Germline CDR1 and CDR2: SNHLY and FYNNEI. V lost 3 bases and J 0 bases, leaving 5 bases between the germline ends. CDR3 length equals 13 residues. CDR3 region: CASSDILNTEAFF. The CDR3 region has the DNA TGTGCCAGCAGTGACATTTTGAACACTGAAGCTTTCTTT.

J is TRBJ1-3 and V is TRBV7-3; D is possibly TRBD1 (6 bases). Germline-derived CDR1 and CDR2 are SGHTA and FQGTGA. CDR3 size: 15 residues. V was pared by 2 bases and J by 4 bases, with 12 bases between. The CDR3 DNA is TGTGCCAGCAGCTTATCCAGGGGCTCAGGAAACACCATATATTTT. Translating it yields CASSLSRGSGNTIYF.

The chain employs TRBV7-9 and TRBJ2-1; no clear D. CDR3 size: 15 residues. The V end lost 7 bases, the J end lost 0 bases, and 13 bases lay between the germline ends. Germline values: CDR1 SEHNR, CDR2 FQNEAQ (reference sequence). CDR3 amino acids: CASNPAQRSYNEQFF. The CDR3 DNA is TGTGCCAGCAACCCGGCCCAGCGCTCCTACAATGAGCAGTTCTTC.

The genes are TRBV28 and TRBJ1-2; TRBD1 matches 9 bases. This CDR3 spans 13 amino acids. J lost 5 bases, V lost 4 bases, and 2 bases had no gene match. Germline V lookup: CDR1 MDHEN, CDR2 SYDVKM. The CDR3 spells CASSSGQGYGYTF. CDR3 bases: TGTGCCAGCAGTTCGGGACAGGGTTATGGCTACACCTTC.

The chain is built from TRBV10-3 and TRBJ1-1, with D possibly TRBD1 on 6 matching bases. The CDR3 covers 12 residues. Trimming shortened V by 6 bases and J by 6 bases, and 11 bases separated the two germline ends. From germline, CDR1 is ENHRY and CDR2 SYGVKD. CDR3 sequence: CAISGTRAEAFF. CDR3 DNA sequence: TGTGCCATCAGCGGGACAAGAGCTGAAGCTTTCTTT.

CDR3 sequence: CASSSIPGQGVETQYF. The CDR3 region has the DNA TGTGCCAGCAGCTCTATCCCGGGACAGGGAGTAGAGACCCAGTACTTC. This rearrangement joins TRBV6-6 to TRBJ2-5; 9 bases match TRBD1. CDR1 is MNHNY and CDR2 is SVGAGI in the germline V gene (reference sequence). The CDR3 is 16 amino acids. The V gene end was trimmed by 6 bases and the J gene end by 4 bases; junction bases not matched to a gene: 12.

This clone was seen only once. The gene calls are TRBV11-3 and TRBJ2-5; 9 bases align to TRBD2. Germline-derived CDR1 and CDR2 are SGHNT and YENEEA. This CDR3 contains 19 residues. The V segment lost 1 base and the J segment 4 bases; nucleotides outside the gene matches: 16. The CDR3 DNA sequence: TGTGCCAGCAGCTTAGGGGTTCCCCTGACTAGCGGACTAGGAGAGACCCAGTACTTC. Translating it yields CASSLGVPLTSGLGETQYF. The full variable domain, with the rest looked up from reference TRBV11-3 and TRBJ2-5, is EAGVVQSPRYKIIEKKQPVAFWCNPISGHNTLYWYLQNLGQGPELLIRYENEEAVDDSQLPKDRFSAERLKGVDSTLKIQPAELGDSAVYLCASSLGVPLTSGLGETQYFGPGTRLLVL.

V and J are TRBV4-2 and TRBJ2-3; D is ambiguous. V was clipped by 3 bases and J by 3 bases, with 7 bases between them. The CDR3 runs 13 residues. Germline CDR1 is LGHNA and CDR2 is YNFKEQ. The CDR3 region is CASSHPGTDTQYF. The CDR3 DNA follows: TGTGCCAGCAGCCACCCAGGAACAGATACGCAGTATTTT.

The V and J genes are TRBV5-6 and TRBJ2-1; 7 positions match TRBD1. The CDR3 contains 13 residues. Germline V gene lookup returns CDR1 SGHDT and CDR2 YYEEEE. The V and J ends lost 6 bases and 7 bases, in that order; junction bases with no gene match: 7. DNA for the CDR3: TGTGCCAGCACCCAAGGGGGCGCAAATGAGCAGTTCTTC. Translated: CASTQGGANEQFF.

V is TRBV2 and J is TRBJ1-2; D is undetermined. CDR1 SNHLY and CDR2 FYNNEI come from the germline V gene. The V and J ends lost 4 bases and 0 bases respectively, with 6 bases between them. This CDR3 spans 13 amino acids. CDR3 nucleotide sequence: TGTGCCAGCAGTGTCCGGGCTAACTATGGCTACACCTTC. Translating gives CASSVRANYGYTF.

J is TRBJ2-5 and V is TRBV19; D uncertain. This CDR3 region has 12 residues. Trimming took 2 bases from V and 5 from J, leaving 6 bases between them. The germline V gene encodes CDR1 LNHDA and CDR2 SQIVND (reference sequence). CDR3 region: CASSIPGETQYF. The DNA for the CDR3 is TGTGCCAGTAGTATACCCGGGGAGACCCAGTACTTC.

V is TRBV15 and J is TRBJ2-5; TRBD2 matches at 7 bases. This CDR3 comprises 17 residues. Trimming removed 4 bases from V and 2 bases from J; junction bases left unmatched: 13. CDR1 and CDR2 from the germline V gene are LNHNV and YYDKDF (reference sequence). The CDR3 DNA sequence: TGTGCCACCAGCACCCTCACCGGCGCTAGCGGTCAAGAGACCCAGTACTTC. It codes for CATSTLTGASGQETQYF.

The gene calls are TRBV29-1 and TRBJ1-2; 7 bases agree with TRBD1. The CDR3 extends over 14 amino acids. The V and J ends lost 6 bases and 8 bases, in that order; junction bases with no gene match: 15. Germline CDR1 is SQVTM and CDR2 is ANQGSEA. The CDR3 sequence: CSVRGTVEMEGYTF. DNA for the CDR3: TGCAGCGTCCGCGGGACAGTCGAGATGGAGGGCTACACCTTC.

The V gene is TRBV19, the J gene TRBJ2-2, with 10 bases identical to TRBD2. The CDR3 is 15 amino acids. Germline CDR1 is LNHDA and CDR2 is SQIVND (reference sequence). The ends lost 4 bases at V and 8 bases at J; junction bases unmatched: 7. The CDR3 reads CASSKLAGFGGELFF. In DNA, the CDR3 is TGTGCCAGTAGTAAACTAGCGGGGTTTGGAGGGGAGCTGTTTTTT.

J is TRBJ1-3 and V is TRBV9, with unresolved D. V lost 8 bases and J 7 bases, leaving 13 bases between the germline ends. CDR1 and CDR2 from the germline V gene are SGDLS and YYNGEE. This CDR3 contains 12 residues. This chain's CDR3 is CASGQGRNTIYF. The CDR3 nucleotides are TGTGCCAGTGGGCAAGGCCGTAACACCATATATTTT.

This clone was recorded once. Here the CDR3 reads CASSYSGQEEGKLFF. The CDR3 DNA follows: TGTGCCAGCAGTTACTCCGGACAGGAGGAAGGAAAACTGTTTTTT. The chain joins TRBV6-5 to TRBJ1-4, with 7 bases lining up with TRBD1. Germline values: CDR1 MNHEY, CDR2 SVGAGI. There are 15 residues in the CDR3. Germline trimming cut 0 bases from V and 10 bases from J; bases unmatched to any gene: 8.

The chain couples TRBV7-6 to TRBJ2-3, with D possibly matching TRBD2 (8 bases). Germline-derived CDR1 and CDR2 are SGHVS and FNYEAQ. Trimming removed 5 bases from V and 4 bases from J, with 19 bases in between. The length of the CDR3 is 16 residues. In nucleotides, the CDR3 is TGTGCCAGCAGCCCCCTCTTAGCGGGGACAGCAGATACGCAGTATTTT. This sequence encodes CASSPLLAGTADTQYF.

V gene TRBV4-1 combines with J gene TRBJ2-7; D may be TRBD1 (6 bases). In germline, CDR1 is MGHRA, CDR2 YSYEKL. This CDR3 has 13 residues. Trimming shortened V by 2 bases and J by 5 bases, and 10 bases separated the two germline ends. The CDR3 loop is CASSQIRGNEQYF. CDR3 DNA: TGCGCCAGCAGCCAAATAAGGGGGAACGAGCAGTACTTC.

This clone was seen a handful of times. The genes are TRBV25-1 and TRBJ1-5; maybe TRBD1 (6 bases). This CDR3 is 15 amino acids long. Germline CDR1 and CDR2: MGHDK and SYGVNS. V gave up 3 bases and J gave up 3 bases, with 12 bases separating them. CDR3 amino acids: CASSEDGQLNQPQHF. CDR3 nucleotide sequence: TGTGCCAGCAGTGAGGACGGACAGCTCAATCAGCCCCAGCATTTT.

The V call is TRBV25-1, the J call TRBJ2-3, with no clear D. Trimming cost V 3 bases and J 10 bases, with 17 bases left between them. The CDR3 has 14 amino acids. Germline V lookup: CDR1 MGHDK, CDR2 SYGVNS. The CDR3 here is CASSEGSLSESQYF. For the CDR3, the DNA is TGTGCCAGCAGTGAGGGCTCTCTGTCTGAGTCGCAGTATTTT.